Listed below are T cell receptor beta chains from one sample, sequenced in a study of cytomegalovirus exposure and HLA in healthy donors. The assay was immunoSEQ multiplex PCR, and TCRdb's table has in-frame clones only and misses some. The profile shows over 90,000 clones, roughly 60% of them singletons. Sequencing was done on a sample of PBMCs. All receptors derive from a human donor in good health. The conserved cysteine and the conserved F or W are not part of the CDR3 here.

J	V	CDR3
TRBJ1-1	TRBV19	ASSMGLTGNTEAF
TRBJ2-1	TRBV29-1	SVARGGAGNEQF
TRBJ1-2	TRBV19	ASRRTDPPGYT
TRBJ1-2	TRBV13	ASRPESYGYT
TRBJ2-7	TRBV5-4	ASSLRDRGREQY
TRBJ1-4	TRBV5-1	ASKPLGQGATNEKLF
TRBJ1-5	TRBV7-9	SSSLPGGPQH
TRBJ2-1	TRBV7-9	ASNSDRDEQF
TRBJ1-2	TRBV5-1	ASSPGGPGYYGYT
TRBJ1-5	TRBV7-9	ASSLAGQAWGDQPQH
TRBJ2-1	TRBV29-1	SVEPRTGSSYNEQF
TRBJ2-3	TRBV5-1	ASSSRQSSTDTQY
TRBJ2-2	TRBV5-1	ASSSTSGTNSGELF
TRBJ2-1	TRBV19	ASSMGGGEQF
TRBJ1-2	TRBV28	ASTLLTGTQVYGYT
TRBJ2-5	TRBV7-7	ASSLEGLRVGETQY
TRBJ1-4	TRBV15	ATMLRGGPGEKLF
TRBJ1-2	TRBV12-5	ASGSGRRNPYGYT
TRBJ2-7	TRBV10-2	ASSVPRGYEQY
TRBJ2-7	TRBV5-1	ASSPGLAQYYEQY
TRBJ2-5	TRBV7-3	ASSLGPTQTQY
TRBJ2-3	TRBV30	AWSGASGKRDTQY
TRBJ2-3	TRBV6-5	ASSYGFTDTQY
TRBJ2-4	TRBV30	AWRTGDIQY
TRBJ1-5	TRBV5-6	ASSLLRGTGQPQH
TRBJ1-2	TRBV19	ASSMASQAGNYGYT
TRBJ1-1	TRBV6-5	ASSYGPRGGAEAF
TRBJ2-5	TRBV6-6	ASSYSSAGWAETQY
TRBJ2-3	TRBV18	ASSPRTGSSADTQY
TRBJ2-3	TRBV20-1	SASGRDTQY
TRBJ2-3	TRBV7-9	ASSLGTGDTDTQY
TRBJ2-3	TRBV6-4	ASSGTGGTDTQY
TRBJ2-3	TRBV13	ASSLGSREMLGDTQY
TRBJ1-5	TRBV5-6	ASSLGRGSGQPQH
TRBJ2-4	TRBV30	AWSVLAGAKNIQY
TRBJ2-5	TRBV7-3	ASSLTGAGETQY
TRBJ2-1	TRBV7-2	ASSLAHAGGTYNEQF
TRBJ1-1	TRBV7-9	ASSLARSSMNTEAF
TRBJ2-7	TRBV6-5	ASSPLGETSYEQY
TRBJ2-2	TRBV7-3	ASSFTAPSGDNTGELF
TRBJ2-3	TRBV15	ATSTSGSGDTQY
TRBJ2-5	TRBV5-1	ASSLALDSRQETQY
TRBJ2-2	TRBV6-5	ASSAPGDGELF
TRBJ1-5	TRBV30	AWSEGESGNQPQH
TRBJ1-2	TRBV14	ASSRTGTGDYYGYT
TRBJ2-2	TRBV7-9	ASSAGTGELF
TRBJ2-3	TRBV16	ASSQWLAGELTDTQY
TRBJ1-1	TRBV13	ASSLVQPGF